Shown below are 25 T cell receptor beta chains from a single sample sequenced in a study of regulatory T cells in long-lasting Graves disease. Sequencing libraries for TCR beta were prepared with iRepertoire HTBI primers and Arm-PCR of CDR3 regions. MiXCR, run by TCRdb on the multiplex PCR reads, gives a single entry per CDR3 protein. The sample includes approximately 470,000 distinct CDR3 sequences, under 25% of them seen just once. The time point was: persistent/refractory GD, antithyroid drugs over 5 years with positive TRAb. From PBMCs, RNA was extracted and then used to make the TCR library. The sample consisted of peripheral blood mononuclear cells (PBMCs), taken when the disease was refractory, from a patient treated with antithyroid drugs. These receptors all come from a female donor with Graves disease.

The chain combines TRBV2 with TRBJ2-3, with 10 bases that match TRBD2. V lost 8 bases, J lost 1 base, and 12 bases stayed unmatched. The CDR3 has 17 amino acids. Germline assignment: CDR1 SNHLY and CDR2 FYNNEI. CDR3 sequence (DNA): TGTGCCAGCGAGCGTTCAAAAGGACTAGCGGGCACAGATACGCAGTATTTT. Amino acid sequence: CASERSKGLAGTDTQYF.

This sequence joins TRBV9 and TRBJ2-7; 9 bases fit TRBD1. V gave up 4 bases and J gave up 6 bases; unmatched junction bases: 11. The CDR3 sequence is 15 residues long. From germline, CDR1 is SGDLS and CDR2 YYNGEE. The CDR3 DNA is TGTGCCAGCAGCTTCCACTCGGGACAGGGAGGCGAGCAGTACTTC. This encodes CASSFHSGQGGEQYF.

The rearrangement uses TRBV20-1 and TRBJ1-1; D not resolved. Trimming removed 0 bases from V and 2 bases from J, with 13 bases in between. Germline V gene lookup returns CDR1 DFQATT and CDR2 SNEGSKA (reference sequence). The CDR3 consists of 15 residues. CDR3 residues: CSARDLTASNTEAFF. The CDR3 region has the DNA TGCAGTGCTAGAGATCTTACAGCTTCCAACACTGAAGCTTTCTTT.

The chain employs TRBV14 and TRBJ2-5, with 13 bases that match TRBD2. Trimming at V came to 1 base and at J to 5 bases, leaving 7 bases not matched to a gene. The germline gives CDR1 SGHDN, CDR2 FVKESK. The CDR3 has 17 residues. The CDR3 sequence is CASSQGTSGRASETQYF. DNA of the CDR3: TGTGCCAGCAGCCAAGGCACTAGCGGGAGGGCCTCGGAGACCCAGTACTTC.

This clonotype was detected ten times or more. The chain links TRBV7-9 to TRBJ1-2; 7 bases agree with TRBD1. Germline V gives CDR1 SEHNR, CDR2 FQNEAQ (reference sequence). V lost 5 bases to trimming and J lost 5 bases; unmatched junction nucleotides: 5. This CDR3 region has 13 residues. CDR3 sequence reads: CASSLGTAYGYTF. CDR3 nucleotides: TGTGCCAGCAGCCTTGGGACAGCTTATGGCTACACCTTC.

This clonotype was recorded a few times. The rearrangement uses TRBV27 and TRBJ1-2; possible D gene TRBD1, 6 bases. The ends were cut back, 2 bases at V and 7 bases at J, with 17 bases in the middle. The CDR3 covers 15 residues. Per the germline V gene, CDR1 is MNHEY and CDR2 is SMNVEV (reference sequence). CDR3 region: CASSLHQRGSSGYTF. In nucleotides, the CDR3 is TGTGCCAGCAGTTTACACCAGAGGGGGAGTTCTGGCTACACCTTC.

The rearrangement joins TRBV5-1 to TRBJ1-2; D call uncertain. This CDR3 contains 13 residues. The V end was cut by 3 bases, the J end by 5 bases, with 11 bases between. The germline CDR1 and CDR2 sequences are SGHRS and YFSETQ. The CDR3 spells CASSSADTYGYTF. CDR3 coding DNA: TGCGCCAGCAGCTCCGCCGATACTTATGGCTACACCTTC.

Comments on this clonotype: Since a much larger clone is just one base distant, this may be a read error. The chain employs TRBV5-1 and TRBJ1-1; 8 bases are a match to TRBD1. This CDR3 is built from 16 residues. V lost 4 bases and J lost 3; bases outside the gene matches: 11. In germline, CDR1 is SGHRS, CDR2 YFSETQ. Written as DNA, the CDR3 is TGCGCCAGCAGCCTGGGACAGGCCTACCAGGACACTGAAGCTTTCTTT. Translated, it gives CASSLGQAYQDTEAFF.

This clonotype was picked up many times. The J gene is TRBJ2-7, the V gene TRBV27, with TRBD2 matching 12 bases. Germline values: CDR1 MNHEY, CDR2 SMNVEV (reference sequence). This CDR3 contains 14 residues. Trimming cost V 1 base and J 6 bases; bases outside gene matches: 1. The CDR3 spells CASSLWGLAGEQYF. DNA of the CDR3: TGTGCCAGCAGTTTATGGGGACTAGCGGGCGAGCAGTACTTC.

This clonotype has ten or more counts. The chain joins TRBV7-6 to TRBJ1-4, with a tentative D call TRBD1 (6 bases). The CDR3 loop spans 16 amino acids. Trimming shortened V by 2 bases and J by 7 bases, and 17 bases separated the two germline ends. In germline, CDR1 is SGHVS, CDR2 FNYEAQ. CDR3 sequence (DNA): TGTGCCAGCAGCTTACTAACTCAGGGGCAGGGTGAAAAACTGTTTTTT. Its protein product is CASSLLTQGQGEKLFF.

This clonotype was counted many times. This chain uses TRBV12-3 or TRBV12-4 with TRBJ2-7; the D call may be TRBD1 or TRBD2 (5 bases each). This CDR3 contains 13 residues. The V and J ends lost 4 bases and 5 bases respectively, with 12 bases between them. CDR3 region: CASSSRGGDEQYF. Written as DNA, the CDR3 is TGTGCCAGCAGTTCGAGGGGTGGCGACGAGCAGTACTTC.

This rearrangement joins TRBV7-2 to TRBJ1-1; tentative D call: TRBD1 (6 bases). This CDR3 has 13 residues. V lost 7 bases and J lost 10, with 19 bases in between. Germline V gives CDR1 SGHTA, CDR2 FQGNSA. The CDR3 region has the DNA TGTGCCAGCAACCAAGGGGGGGGCAGTTCAGCTTTCTTT. Amino acids: CASNQGGGSSAFF.

The V call is TRBV11-2, the J call TRBJ1-3, with D perhaps TRBD1 (6 bases). CDR1 SGHAT and CDR2 FQNNGV come from the germline V gene. Trimming took 5 bases from V and 5 from J, leaving 16 bases between them. The length of the CDR3 is 15 residues. The CDR3 sequence is CASSPFGTSRNTIYF. In DNA form, the CDR3 reads TGTGCCAGCAGCCCCTTCGGGACAAGTAGAAACACCATATATTTT.

This clonotype was counted many times. The CDR3 DNA reads as TGCAGTGCTAGAGATGAAACCTACGAGCAGTACTTC. It codes for CSARDETYEQYF. The gene calls are TRBV20-1 and TRBJ2-7; no reliable D call. The CDR3 sequence is 12 residues long. Trimming stripped 0 bases from V and 2 bases from J, with 5 bases between. Germline lookup yields CDR1 DFQATT and CDR2 SNEGSKA (reference sequence).

This clonotype was picked up a small number of times. The V call is TRBV19, the J call TRBJ1-5, with a weak D call TRBD1 (5 bases). Germline assignment: CDR1 LNHDA and CDR2 SQIVND (reference sequence). Trimming left V 6 bases short and J 3 bases short, with 9 bases between. This CDR3 is 13 amino acids long. CDR3 protein: CASSGHINQPQHF. Written as DNA, the CDR3 is TGTGCCAGTAGCGGACACATCAATCAGCCCCAGCATTTT.

This chain connects TRBV7-3 to TRBJ2-1; maybe TRBD2 (5 bases). CDR3 size: 15 residues. The V end lost 3 bases, the J end lost 3 bases, and 12 bases lay between the germline ends. Looked up from germline, CDR1 is SGHTA and CDR2 is FQGTGA. As DNA, the CDR3 is TGTGCCAGCAGCTTTGGGAGAGGGAACTACAATGAGCAGTTCTTC. Translation gives CASSFGRGNYNEQFF.

CDR3 DNA: TGTGCCAGTCTCCCTTTCGGCGGGAGTTACGAGCAGTACTTC. This gives the protein CASLPFGGSYEQYF. The J gene is TRBJ2-7, the V gene TRBV7-2; TRBD2 agrees at 7 bases. CDR1 and CDR2 (germline): SGHTA, FQGNSA. V shed 9 bases, J shed 4 bases, and the junction held 12 bases outside the gene matches. This CDR3 region has 14 residues.

This clonotype was seen ten or more times. This chain links TRBV27 with TRBJ1-1, with D possibly TRBD1 on 6 matching bases. Germline V gene lookup returns CDR1 MNHEY and CDR2 SMNVEV (reference sequence). Trimming left V 7 bases short and J 2 bases short, with 26 bases between. CDR3 length equals 18 residues. CDR3 amino acids: CASTRRGGRVLKNTEAFF. The CDR3 DNA sequence: TGTGCCAGCACTCGAAGGGGGGGCCGAGTCCTAAAAAACACTGAAGCTTTCTTT.

This clonotype was recorded at least ten times. The V gene is TRBV28, the J gene TRBJ2-7; a possible D gene is TRBD1 (6 bases). CDR1 and CDR2 (germline): MDHEN, SYDVKM. The CDR3 spans 13 residues. Trimming took off 11 bases at V and 5 bases at J, with 19 bases between the two ends. This CDR3 reads CAHLRQGMNEQYF. The DNA for the CDR3 is TGTGCCCATTTGCGGCAGGGGATGAACGAGCAGTACTTC.

The V gene is TRBV19, the J gene TRBJ2-1; no clear D. V lost 10 bases and J lost 3, with 13 bases in between. CDR1 LNHDA and CDR2 SQIVND come from the germline V gene (reference sequence). This CDR3 is built from 13 residues. The CDR3 nucleotides are TGTGCCACCGTTGAGAACATCTACAATGAGCAGTTCTTC. Residues: CATVENIYNEQFF.

This chain joins TRBV27 and TRBJ2-2, with 8 bases lining up with TRBD1. V lost 5 bases, J lost 1 base, and 12 bases stayed unmatched. The CDR3 sequence is 18 residues long. Germline CDR1 MNHEY, CDR2 SMNVEV (reference sequence). Written as DNA, the CDR3 is TGTGCCAGCAGTAAAAGACAGGGGCGGCAGGAGAACACCGGGGAGCTGTTTTTT. It translates to CASSKRQGRQENTGELFF.

This clonotype showed up many times. This rearrangement joins TRBV12-5 to TRBJ2-2; D ambiguous. With 0 bases removed from V and 3 bases from J, the gap between germline ends came to 11 bases. CDR1 is LGHNT, CDR2 FRNRAP, per germline. This CDR3 contains 16 residues. CDR3 sequence (DNA): TGTGCTAGTGGTTTGGTATTAACCGCGGACACCGGGGAGCTGTTTTTT. Residues: CASGLVLTADTGELFF.

This chain connects TRBV5-1 to TRBJ2-7; D call uncertain. The germline V gene has CDR1 SGHRS and CDR2 YFSETQ. This CDR3 comprises 13 residues. V shed 4 bases and J shed 3 bases, with 11 bases lying between them. The DNA for the CDR3 is TGCGCCAGCAGCCCCGACGGCGACTACGAGCAGTACTTC. The encoded protein is CASSPDGDYEQYF.

This clonotype was seen more than once but under ten times. The CDR3 sequence: CSANSGRRTYEQYF. The CDR3 coding sequence is TGCAGTGCCAATAGCGGGAGACGCACCTACGAGCAGTACTTC. J is TRBJ2-7 and V is TRBV20-1, with 9 bases matching TRBD2. This CDR3 contains 14 residues. J was trimmed by 2 bases and V by 6 bases; bases with no gene match: 8. CDR1 is DFQATT, CDR2 SNEGSKA, per germline (reference sequence).

This rearrangement joins TRBV5-1 to TRBJ1-2; 7 bases are shared with TRBD1. In germline, CDR1 is SGHRS, CDR2 YFSETQ. The V gene end was trimmed by 0 bases and the J gene end by 8 bases; junction bases not matched to a gene: 16. The CDR3 runs 17 residues. CDR3 protein: CASSLALGSLRTGGYTF. For the CDR3, the DNA is TGCGCCAGCAGCTTGGCGTTGGGGAGCCTAAGGACAGGAGGCTACACCTTC.